In its sample, the clone carrying this T cell receptor beta chain was seen a few times. TCR cDNA was made by 5'RACE template switching, adding a universal primer site and UMIs. TCRdb re-derived calls from the 5' RACE reads in MiXCR, one entry per CDR3 protein. Here the sample spans 50,000 to 75,000 distinct CDR3 sequences, 7.1% being singletons. This specimen belongs to a study of T cells after yellow fever vaccination. This sequence originates from a man between 18 and 35 years old who received the YFV17D yellow fever vaccine. Sequences were derived from CD8+ T cells sorted from PBMCs, sampled on the day of the first yellow fever vaccination.

This CDR3 is CASSSGQGDTGELFF. CDR3 in DNA: TGCGCCAGCAGCTCGGGACAGGGGGACACCGGGGAGCTGTTTTTT. This sequence joins TRBV4-3 and TRBJ2-2, with 11 bases lining up with TRBD1. Trimming took 5 bases from V and 3 from J; bases not matched to a gene: 2. The CDR3 sequence is 15 residues long. Germline V gives CDR1 LGHNA, CDR2 YSLEER.